The 30 T cell receptor beta chains given below trace back to one sample, sequenced in a study of cytomegalovirus exposure and HLA in healthy donors. With 60 Vbeta and 13 Jbeta primers, the PCR was carried out. Clones were sequenced by immunoSEQ multiplex PCR, and TCRdb holds only the in-frame ones, with some missing. The sample records tens of thousands of clones, under 85% being singletons. The source material was PBMCs. The receptors shown here come from a man between 50 and 59 years old in good health and CMV-seronegative.

This clone was seen a single time. The chain carries TRBV30 and TRBJ1-1; 9 bases map to TRBD1. Per germline, CDR1 GTSNPN and CDR2 SVGIG (reference sequence). V lost 4 bases and J lost 7; bases outside the gene matches: 7. CDR3 length equals 13 residues. CDR3 in amino acids: CAWTQGASDEAFF. In DNA form, the CDR3 reads TGTGCCTGGACACAGGGGGCTTCGGATGAAGCTTTCTTT.

The rearrangement links TRBV27 to TRBJ1-1; unclear D gene. V dropped 1 base and J dropped 2 bases, with 17 bases sitting between them. CDR1 and CDR2 (germline): MNHEY, SMNVEV (reference sequence). The CDR3 totals 17 residues. The CDR3 nucleotides read TGTGCCAGCAGTTTATTGGGCACCCAACTCGTCAACACTGAAGCTTTCTTT. It specifies CASSLLGTQLVNTEAFF.

This chain links TRBV11-2 with TRBJ2-5; a possible D gene is TRBD2 (5 bases). CDR1 and CDR2 from the germline V gene are SGHAT and FQNNGV. The length of the CDR3 is 15 residues. V shed 5 bases and J shed 2 bases, with 15 bases lying between them. CDR3 residues: CASSPTARGQETQYF. As DNA, the CDR3 is TGTGCCAGCAGCCCCACGGCCCGGGGTCAAGAGACCCAGTACTTC.

The chain has TRBV5-6 and TRBJ1-4; 8 bases line up with TRBD1. With V trimmed by 7 bases and J by 0 bases, 11 bases remained unmatched. The germline CDR1 and CDR2 sequences are SGHDT and YYEEEE. The CDR3 runs to 17 residues. The CDR3 loop is CASGQGYMPPTNEKLFF. The CDR3 DNA sequence: TGTGCCAGCGGACAGGGCTATATGCCCCCAACTAATGAAAAACTGTTTTTT.

This clone was seen more than once but under ten times. J is TRBJ2-5 and V is TRBV29-1; the D gene is possibly TRBD1 (5 bases). Germline V gene sequence: CDR1 SQVTM, CDR2 ANQGSEA. The CDR3 covers 12 residues. Trimming left V 3 bases short and J 7 bases short, with 12 bases between. Here the CDR3 reads CSVEVGQGTQYF. CDR3 nucleotides: TGCAGCGTTGAGGTGGGGCAGGGGACCCAGTACTTC.

The genes are TRBV19 and TRBJ2-7; the match to TRBD2 covers 7 bases. Unmatched junction bases numbered 7, after V lost 4 bases and J lost 4 bases. This CDR3 has 14 residues. Germline V gives CDR1 LNHDA, CDR2 SQIVND (reference sequence). CDR3 amino acids: CASSNPRGRYEQYF. The CDR3 DNA reads TGTGCCAGTAGTAATCCGCGGGGGAGGTACGAGCAGTACTTC.

As regards this clone: A read error may account for a junction end that differs from germline. The rearrangement joins TRBV30 to TRBJ1-2; 8 nucleotides match TRBD1. Germline CDR1 reads GTSNPN; CDR2 reads SVGIG (reference sequence). This CDR3 is 12 amino acids long. The CDR3 here is CAWSLVRDRLAF. The CDR3, as DNA: TGTGCCTGGAGTCTCGTCCGGGACAGGCTCGCCTTC.

This clone was detected a few times. This rearrangement joins TRBV4-1 to TRBJ2-7, with 7 positions matching TRBD2. Trimming removed 4 bases from V and 0 bases from J; junction bases left unmatched: 6. This CDR3 has 15 residues. Germline V gene data show CDR1 as MGHRA and CDR2 as YSYEKL. The DNA of the CDR3 is TGCGCCAGCAGCCTCCGGGAGGCGGGCTCCTACGAGCAGTACTTC. It encodes CASSLREAGSYEQYF.

This clone was observed once. The chain recombines TRBV2 with TRBJ1-1; D might be TRBD1 (5 bases). Trimming left V 4 bases short and J 3 bases short, with 6 bases between. Germline assignment: CDR1 SNHLY and CDR2 FYNNEI. The CDR3 has 12 residues. The CDR3 nucleotides read TGTGCCAGCAGTGCCAGGGACACTGAAGCTTTCTTT. It specifies CASSARDTEAFF.

The chain combines TRBV28 with TRBJ1-5, with D uncertain. With 5 bases removed from V and 10 bases from J, the gap between germline ends came to 21 bases. CDR1 is MDHEN, CDR2 SYDVKM, per germline. The CDR3 runs 15 residues. CDR3 region: CASSQRREVVAPQHF. DNA for the CDR3: TGTGCCAGCAGTCAACGACGGGAAGTTGTAGCTCCCCAGCATTTT.

The rearrangement links TRBV16 to TRBJ1-2; 8 bases map to TRBD1. The ends lost 2 bases at V and 8 bases at J; junction bases unmatched: 10. This CDR3 has 15 amino acids. CDR1 and CDR2 from the germline V gene are KGHSY and FQNENV. The CDR3 loop reads CASSQTRGQGVGYTF. CDR3 coding DNA: TGTGCCAGCAGCCAAACTCGCGGACAGGGTGTGGGCTACACCTTC.

This rearrangement joins TRBV6-5 to TRBJ1-6; 9 bases map to TRBD1. J gave up 10 bases and V 6 bases, and 7 bases lay outside the gene matches. The V gene's germline CDR1 is MNHEY and CDR2 SVGAGI. CDR3 length: 14 residues. The CDR3 here is CASSQGTGWSPLHF. For the CDR3, the DNA is TGTGCCAGCAGCCAAGGGACAGGGTGGTCACCCCTCCACTTT.

This clone has more than one count but fewer than ten. Other DNA sequences in this specimen translate into the identical CDR3. J is TRBJ2-3 and V is TRBV20-1; no definite D call. Germline V CDR1 and CDR2: DFQATT, SNEGSKA (reference sequence). The CDR3 totals 11 residues. V was cut by 5 bases and J by 0 bases, with 3 bases left in between. In DNA form, the CDR3 reads TGCAGTGCTCTTAGCACAGATACGCAGTATTTT. This codes for CSALSTDTQYF.

The chain recombines TRBV5-1 with TRBJ2-3, with 8 bases aligning to TRBD2. The CDR3 has 15 residues. CDR1 is SGHRS, CDR2 YFSETQ, per germline. The V segment lost 4 bases and the J segment 5 bases; nucleotides outside the gene matches: 9. The CDR3 loop reads CASSLVGGAVDTQYF. The CDR3, as DNA: TGCGCCAGCAGCCTAGTCGGGGGGGCCGTAGATACGCAGTATTTT.

This clone has only one observation. The chain has TRBV9 and TRBJ2-2, with 7 bases that match TRBD1. V shed 2 bases and J 6 bases; nucleotides not matched to a gene: 19. Germline V gives CDR1 SGDLS, CDR2 YYNGEE. The length of the CDR3 is 19 residues. DNA for the CDR3: TGTGCCAGCAGCGTGGCCCGGGCCCGACAGGGTGGGGCGGCCGGGGAGCTGTTTTTT. It codes for CASSVARARQGGAAGELFF.

V usage is TRBV10-1 and J usage is TRBJ2-2, with D tentatively TRBD1 (5 bases). There are 14 residues in the CDR3. Germline lookup yields CDR1 WNHNN and CDR2 SYGVQD (reference sequence). Trimming removed 5 bases at V and 5 bases at J, with 12 bases between. The CDR3 reads CASSNRQSTGELFF. CDR3 DNA: TGCGCCAGCAGTAACAGACAGTCTACCGGGGAGCTGTTTTTT.

This chain links TRBV7-9 with TRBJ2-1, with a possible D match to TRBD2 (5 bases). V gave up 1 base and J gave up 0 bases, with 10 bases separating them. Looked up from germline, CDR1 is SEHNR and CDR2 is FQNEAQ (reference sequence). The CDR3 is 16 residues long. The CDR3 spells CASSLDVRGSYNEQFF. The CDR3 bases are TGTGCCAGCAGCTTAGATGTCCGGGGCTCCTACAATGAGCAGTTCTTC. Using reference TRBV7-9 and TRBJ2-1 for the parts outside the CDR3, the full variable domain is DTGVSQNPRHKITKRGQNVTFRCDPISEHNRLYWYRQTLGQGPEFLTYFQNEAQLEKSRLLSDRFSAERPKGSFSTLEIQRTEQGDSAMYLCASSLDVRGSYNEQFFGPGTRLTVL.

The chain employs TRBV29-1 and TRBJ2-7, with 11 bases matching TRBD1. Germline V gene data show CDR1 as SQVTM and CDR2 as ANQGSEA. The CDR3 runs to 14 residues. With 5 bases clipped from V and 3 bases from J, the junction kept 6 bases outside the gene matches. The CDR3 DNA sequence: TGCAGCGTTCGTACCGGGACAGGGGGCTACGAGCAGTACTTC. It is translated as CSVRTGTGGYEQYF.

This clone appeared a few times. This chain links TRBV7-9 with TRBJ1-6; possibly TRBD1 for D (5 bases). This CDR3 is built from 14 residues. CDR1 is SEHNR, CDR2 FQNEAQ, per germline (reference sequence). V lost 1 base to trimming and J lost 7 bases, with 8 bases between them. The CDR3 spells CASSLGGLNSPLHF. The DNA of the CDR3 is TGTGCCAGCAGCTTAGGGGGCCTAAATTCACCCCTCCACTTT.

The chain employs TRBV5-7 and TRBJ1-5; TRBD1 might be the D (5 bases). TRBV5-7 is placed among ORFs of uncertain function. Trimming took off 3 bases at V and 3 bases at J, with 16 bases between the two ends. The CDR3 is made up of 16 amino acids. CDR3 residues: CASSYLGGGVNQPQHF. CDR3 bases: TGTGCCAGCAGCTATCTGGGCGGGGGGGTCAATCAGCCCCAGCATTTT.

The chain carries TRBV5-1 and TRBJ2-5, with TRBD2 matching 7 bases. This CDR3 is built from 14 residues. Germline V CDR1 and CDR2: SGHRS, YFSETQ. V lost 2 bases, J lost 4 bases, and 5 bases stayed unmatched. The CDR3 nucleotides are TGCGCCAGCAGCTTCCGCGGGGGAGGAGAGACCCAGTACTTC. It yields the protein CASSFRGGGETQYF. The variable domain in full, with the rest retrieved from reference TRBV5-1 and TRBJ2-5, is KAGVTQTPRYLIKTRGQQVTLSCSPISGHRSVSWYQQTPGQGLQFLFEYFSETQRNKGNFPGRFSGRQFSNSRSEMNVSTLELGDSALYLCASSFRGGGETQYFGPGTRLLVL.

This chain links TRBV6-1 with TRBJ2-3; 11 bases agree with TRBD1. Germline-derived CDR1 and CDR2 are MNHNS and SASEGT. V was pared by 6 bases and J by 4 bases, with 3 bases of the junction left unmatched. This CDR3 is 14 amino acids long. Written as DNA, the CDR3 is TGTGCCAGCAGGGAGGACAGGGGGCCAGATACGCAGTATTTT. Amino acid sequence: CASREDRGPDTQYF.

This chain connects TRBV19 to TRBJ2-1, with TRBD1 matching over 8 bases. The V segment lost 3 bases and the J segment 14 bases; nucleotides outside the gene matches: 6. CDR1 is LNHDA and CDR2 is SQIVND in the germline V gene (reference sequence). The CDR3 covers 12 residues. The CDR3 loop reads CASSIPQGAKFF. For the CDR3, the DNA is TGTGCCAGTAGTATCCCGCAGGGGGCGAAGTTCTTC.

This clone was seen a handful of times. V gene TRBV5-1 combines with J gene TRBJ1-1; a possible D gene is TRBD1 (5 bases). The CDR3 is 14 residues long. V was trimmed by 0 bases and J by 8 bases, leaving 14 bases between them. CDR1 SGHRS and CDR2 YFSETQ come from the germline V gene. The CDR3 here is CASSLEGRALEAFF. The CDR3 coding sequence is TGCGCCAGCAGCTTGGAGGGGAGGGCTTTGGAAGCTTTCTTT. The whole variable domain, remainder taken from reference TRBV5-1 and TRBJ1-1, is KAGVTQTPRYLIKTRGQQVTLSCSPISGHRSVSWYQQTPGQGLQFLFEYFSETQRNKGNFPGRFSGRQFSNSRSEMNVSTLELGDSALYLCASSLEGRALEAFFGQGTRLTVV.

The chain couples TRBV2 to TRBJ2-1, with 13 positions matching TRBD2. Germline assignment: CDR1 SNHLY and CDR2 FYNNEI. The CDR3 loop spans 18 amino acids. V gave up 2 bases and J gave up 6 bases; unmatched junction bases: 10. CDR3 DNA: TGTGCCAGCAGTGAAAAGAGACTGACTAGCGGGGGGCCCAATGAGCAGTTCTTC. It specifies CASSEKRLTSGGPNEQFF. The full variable domain, its missing parts supplied by reference TRBV2 and TRBJ2-1, is EPEVTQTPSHQVTQMGQEVILRCVPISNHLYFYWYRQILGQKVEFLVSFYNNEISEKSEIFDDQFSVERPDGSNFTLKIRSTKLEDSAMYFCASSEKRLTSGGPNEQFFGPGTRLTVL.

The rearrangement joins TRBV5-1 to TRBJ2-7; D gene ambiguous. Trimming left V 0 bases short and J 5 bases short, with 15 bases between. Per germline, CDR1 SGHRS and CDR2 YFSETQ. This CDR3 contains 15 residues. CDR3 sequence reads: CASSLAAGNFHEQYF. CDR3 DNA: TGCGCCAGCAGCTTGGCGGCAGGTAATTTCCACGAGCAGTACTTC.

The genes are TRBV19 and TRBJ1-3; 7 nucleotides align to TRBD1. This CDR3 is built from 13 residues. The junction had 4 bases not matched to a gene; V was cut back by 9 bases and J by 2 bases. Per the germline V gene, CDR1 is LNHDA and CDR2 is SQIVND (reference sequence). CDR3 sequence (DNA): TGTGCCAGAGGGGGCAGTGCTGGAAACACCATATATTTT. Protein: CARGGSAGNTIYF. Filled out from reference TRBV19 and TRBJ1-3, the complete variable domain reads DGGITQSPKYLFRKEGQNVTLSCEQNLNHDAMYWYRQDPGQGLRLIYYSQIVNDFQKGDIAEGYSVSREKKESFPLTVTSAQKNPTAFYLCARGGSAGNTIYFGEGSWLTVV.

The rearrangement joins TRBV21-1 to TRBJ2-2; the table assigns TRBD2, which was not confirmed against the DNA. TRBV21-1 is a pseudogene locus. There are 16 residues in the CDR3. The CDR3 reads CASSKAVGGSTGELFF. CDR3 in DNA: TGTGCCAGCAGCAAAGCAGTCGGGGGGAGCACCGGGGAGCTGTTTTTT.

Many counts were recorded for this clone. The chain uses TRBV2 and TRBJ2-5, with D perhaps matching TRBD2 (6 bases). The germline V gene has CDR1 SNHLY and CDR2 FYNNEI. CDR3 length: 15 amino acids. V lost 2 bases to trimming and J lost 0 bases, with 10 bases between them. CDR3 sequence (DNA): TGTGCCAGCAGTGAACGCGGGGCGTACCAAGAGACCCAGTACTTC. Translating gives CASSERGAYQETQYF. Drawing the rest from reference TRBV2 and TRBJ2-5, the complete variable domain is EPEVTQTPSHQVTQMGQEVILRCVPISNHLYFYWYRQILGQKVEFLVSFYNNEISEKSEIFDDQFSVERPDGSNFTLKIRSTKLEDSAMYFCASSERGAYQETQYFGPGTRLLVL.

The rearrangement joins TRBV5-1 to TRBJ2-5; TRBD1 is a possible D gene (5 bases). The end of the DNA fits TRBJ2-7 better, so the J call may be wrong. The CDR3 has 13 amino acids. In germline, CDR1 is SGHRS, CDR2 YFSETQ. DNA for the CDR3: TGCGCCAGCAGCTTGGTGCAGGGTTTCGAGCAGTACTTC. Translated: CASSLVQGFEQYF.